This section outlines one T cell receptor beta chain sequence together with its context. Profiled with immunoSEQ multiplex PCR; TCRdb holds only in-frame clones, not every one. The sample comprises about 56,000 clones, over 75% of which are singletons, and roughly 16% rests with the top ten. This sample stems from a study of T cell responses to AZD1222 COVID-19 vaccine. This CDR3 is 15 amino acids long. Germline V gene data show CDR1 as MGHRA and CDR2 as YSYEKL. V lost 3 bases to trimming and J lost 4 bases, with 12 bases between them. The sequence derives from an adult in good health. The chain employs TRBV4-1 and TRBJ2-2, with D perhaps TRBD2 (5 bases). The sample consisted of peripheral blood, taken on day 0 of AZD1222 vaccination. The DNA for the CDR3 is TGCGCCAGCAGCCAGTTCACGGGGAGCACCGGGGAGCTGTTTTTT. Translation gives CASSQFTGSTGELFF.